This T cell receptor beta chain was recovered during a study of CD8 T cells in ankylosing spondylitis (dated by TCRdb to between 2016 and 2019). Regarding the complete study: To find TCR variants linked to disease, the study profiled T cell receptor beta repertoires in ankylosing spondylitis patients and healthy donors. The whole study cohort included 108 healthy donors and 20 to 30 ankylosing spondylitis patients. Samples of peripheral blood were taken, and for ankylosing spondylitis patients, synovial fluid was collected as well.

This clonotype was recorded many times. Its antigen remains undetermined. No base qualities exist here, and no much larger clone lies one base off it. What the study reported, not specific to this receptor: The disease-linked clones showed a CD8+ phenotype and occurred at relatively low frequencies in peripheral blood. Some TCR beta motif variants had previously been reported in synovial fluid and blood of reactive arthritis patients, which suggested common disease-initiation mechanisms. Blood from ankylosing spondylitis patients appeared to be characterized by a TCR beta motif composed of about eight highly homologous amino acid variants. Significant enrichment of the disease-linked clones was reported in matched synovial fluid samples from ankylosing spondylitis patients.

Reads for this sample came from an Illumina HiSeq 2500. Quantitative 5'-RACE with molecular barcodes was used to prepare TCR beta libraries. Under the source paper's analysis protocol: To identify disease-linked TCR variants, a new computational method was used, one built on a probabilistic model of VDJ rearrangement. TCRdb reworked the public reads: Q25 trimming with fastp, MiXCR clone assembly, productive beta chains retained. Each CDR3 protein appears once, grouped with its most common genes and DNA. Here the V and J calls rest on TCRdb's processing, not on the authors' analysis. The sample includes some 240,000 distinct CDR3 sequences, with roughly 8.6% observed a single time. Under 7.5% of the sample goes to the ten largest clones. The TCR sequence derives from a male donor with ankylosing spondylitis or in good health (not recorded which). The sample comprised blood, either unsorted or a sorted T cell fraction (not recorded which).

The sequence in DNA is TGCAGTGCCCTTCGGATAGATACGCAGTATTTT. It codes for CSALRIDTQYF. The chain is assembled from TRBV20-1 and TRBJ2-3; the D gene cannot be named for sure. In the germline V gene (reference sequence), CDR1 corresponds to DFQATT and CDR2 to SNEGSKA. The CDR3, cysteine through phenylalanine, is 11 amino acids long. Only the CDR3 DNA stays, 33 bases, in frame from base 1. V is shortened by 6 bases, J by 5 bases, and the region joining them spans 9 bases.